Shown below are 32 T cell receptor beta chains from a single sample sequenced in a study of OX40 agonist ivuxolimab in advanced cancers. The table came from immunoSEQ multiplex PCR; TCRdb's copy has only in-frame clones and leaves some out. This sample has 65,000 to 100,000 clones, with around 88% found just once. The sequences come from CD4+ or CD8+ T cells sorted from blood, collected in a trial of the OX40 agonist ivuxolimab. The origin of the receptors is an adult with an advanced solid tumor such as melanoma, head and neck, liver or kidney cancer.

The V and J genes are TRBV7-8 and TRBJ1-4, with a weak D call TRBD1 (6 bases). V lost 0 bases to trimming and J lost 8 bases, with 10 bases between them. CDR1 SGHVS and CDR2 FQNEAQ come from the germline V gene. This CDR3 has 14 amino acids. In nucleotides, the CDR3 is TGTGCCAGCAGCTTAGCGGGGGGGGGCGAAAAACTGTTTTTT. It encodes CASSLAGGGEKLFF.

V is TRBV7-3 and J is TRBJ2-7; weak D call: TRBD1 (6 bases). The CDR3 has 15 residues. The V and J ends lost 4 bases and 6 bases respectively, with 19 bases between them. The germline gives CDR1 SGHTA, CDR2 FQGTGA. In nucleotides, the CDR3 is TGTGCCAGCAGCTCCTTGGGACACGGGCAATTCGAGCAGTACTTC. It is translated as CASSSLGHGQFEQYF.

The chain carries TRBV19 and TRBJ1-5; D possibly corresponds to TRBD1 (5 bases). Trimming left V 7 bases short and J 0 bases short, with 16 bases between. Germline values: CDR1 LNHDA, CDR2 SQIVND (reference sequence). The CDR3 has 16 residues. CDR3 coding DNA: TGTGCCAGTAAAGGGACGGAAAATTATAGCAATCAGCCCCAGCATTTT. Protein sequence: CASKGTENYSNQPQHF.

The chain is built from TRBV4-1 and TRBJ1-4; D is undetermined. Between the trimmed V and J ends, which lost 0 bases and 7 bases, there was a span of 15 bases. Germline V gene lookup returns CDR1 MGHRA and CDR2 YSYEKL. The CDR3 covers 16 residues. CDR3 bases: TGCGCCAGCAGCCAAGATGGGTGGGGAATCGGTGAAAAACTGTTTTTT. Protein sequence: CASSQDGWGIGEKLFF.

CDR3 sequence: CAITPGQGSYEQYF. DNA for the CDR3: TGTGCCATCACTCCCGGACAGGGAAGCTACGAGCAGTACTTC. The V call is TRBV10-3, the J call TRBJ2-7; 8 nucleotides align to TRBD1. The V and J ends lost 7 bases and 3 bases, in that order; junction bases with no gene match: 8. CDR1 is ENHRY, CDR2 SYGVKD, per germline. CDR3 length: 14 amino acids.

The chain carries TRBV9 and TRBJ2-3; 15 nucleotides align to TRBD2. The trim removed 2 bases at V and 5 bases at J, leaving 6 bases unmatched. CDR1 is SGDLS, CDR2 YYNGEE, per germline. This CDR3 is 17 amino acids long. CDR3 region: CASSVGTSGRWVDTQYF. The CDR3 DNA follows: TGTGCCAGCAGCGTCGGGACTAGCGGGAGGTGGGTAGATACGCAGTATTTT.

The V call is TRBV13, the J call TRBJ1-5; a weak D match, TRBD1 (6 bases). The germline V gene has CDR1 PRHDT and CDR2 FYEKMQ (reference sequence). The V gene lost 2 bases and the J gene lost 6 bases, with 17 bases spanning the gap. There are 16 residues in the CDR3. CDR3 protein: CASSLRGGGIGQPQHF. CDR3 in DNA: TGTGCCAGCAGCTTACGGGGAGGGGGAATCGGTCAGCCCCAGCATTTT. The full variable domain, rest sourced from reference TRBV13 and TRBJ1-5, is AAGVIQSPRHLIKEKRETATLKCYPIPRHDTVYWYQQGPGQDPQFLISFYEKMQSDKGSIPDRFSAQQFSDYHSELNMSSLELGDSALYFCASSLRGGGIGQPQHFGDGTRLSIL.

The V gene is TRBV5-1, the J gene TRBJ2-4, with 9 bases matching TRBD2. The germline V gene has CDR1 SGHRS and CDR2 YFSETQ. The CDR3 length is 17 residues. V was clipped by 0 bases and J by 5 bases; unmatched bases: 9. CDR3 residues: CASSLGFLPSGENIQYF. Written as DNA, the CDR3 is TGCGCCAGCAGCTTGGGGTTCCTGCCTAGCGGGGAAAACATTCAGTACTTC.

The chain has TRBV19 and TRBJ1-2, with D possibly TRBD1 on 5 matching bases. With 0 bases removed from V and 6 bases from J, the gap between germline ends came to 23 bases. Germline V gene data show CDR1 as LNHDA and CDR2 as SQIVND (reference sequence). The CDR3 runs to 18 residues. In nucleotides, the CDR3 is TGTGCCAGTAGTATAGATCTGTGGTCTCGCCGGGGGGGAGATGGCTACACCTTC. Translating gives CASSIDLWSRRGGDGYTF.

This clone showed up just a few times. The rearrangement uses TRBV4-2 and TRBJ1-2; TRBD1 aligns across 9 bases. The germline CDR1 and CDR2 sequences are LGHNA and YNFKEQ. The CDR3 length is 14 residues. V was clipped by 4 bases and J by 9 bases; unmatched bases: 9. CDR3 protein: CASSPNRDRASYTF. The CDR3 DNA sequence: TGTGCCAGCAGCCCCAATCGGGACAGGGCAAGCTACACCTTC.

This sequence joins TRBV5-1 and TRBJ1-4, with D unresolved. This CDR3 contains 14 residues. The germline V gene encodes CDR1 SGHRS and CDR2 YFSETQ. V lost 4 bases and J 5 bases, leaving 12 bases between the germline ends. Written as DNA, the CDR3 is TGCGCCAGCAGCACCGGGATTAGGAATGAAAAACTGTTTTTT. It yields the protein CASSTGIRNEKLFF.

This chain uses TRBV18 with TRBJ2-1; 10 bases agree with TRBD2. In germline, CDR1 is KGHSH, CDR2 LQKENI. V trimming: 4 bases; J trimming: 1 base; junction bases outside the gene matches: 4. The CDR3 has 16 amino acids. Here the CDR3 reads CASSRLAGPSYNEQFF. DNA of the CDR3: TGTGCCAGCTCACGACTAGCGGGTCCTTCCTACAATGAGCAGTTCTTC.

The chain links TRBV7-9 to TRBJ2-1, with 7 nucleotides matching TRBD1. Germline CDR1 and CDR2: SEHNR and FQNEAQ (reference sequence). J was trimmed by 9 bases and V by 7 bases; bases with no gene match: 12. The CDR3 covers 14 residues. CDR3 residues: CASTPLRQGGEQFF. The CDR3 region has the DNA TGTGCCAGCACCCCCCTTCGACAGGGTGGTGAGCAGTTCTTC.

The chain recombines TRBV19 with TRBJ2-5, with D unclear. Germline V gives CDR1 LNHDA, CDR2 SQIVND (reference sequence). Trimming removed 6 bases from V and 5 bases from J, with 13 bases in between. The CDR3 sequence is 13 residues long. DNA of the CDR3: TGTGCCAGTAGGCTCGCGGAGTGGGAGACCCAGTACTTC. Translation gives CASRLAEWETQYF.

The chain uses TRBV4-3 and TRBJ2-7; D is perhaps TRBD1 (6 bases). The V gene's germline CDR1 is LGHNA and CDR2 YSLEER. V lost 3 bases to trimming and J lost 6 bases, with 12 bases between them. The CDR3 covers 13 residues. The CDR3 sequence is CASSQNTRGEQYF. In nucleotides, the CDR3 is TGCGCCAGCAGCCAGAATACCAGGGGCGAGCAGTACTTC.

The genes are TRBV19 and TRBJ2-7; D gene ambiguous. Germline CDR1 LNHDA, CDR2 SQIVND (reference sequence). V was shortened by 3 bases and J by 3 bases, with 9 bases between the two germline ends. CDR3 length: 13 residues. CDR3 loop: CASSIGRNYEQYF. The CDR3 DNA follows: TGTGCCAGTAGTATCGGTCGTAACTACGAGCAGTACTTC.

The V gene is TRBV14, the J gene TRBJ1-4; D uncertain. Per the germline V gene, CDR1 is SGHDN and CDR2 is FVKESK. Trimming cost V 4 bases and J 8 bases, with 11 bases left between them. This CDR3 spans 13 amino acids. The CDR3 is CASSRDPGEKLFF. Here the CDR3 DNA reads TGTGCCAGCAGCCGGGATCCAGGAGAAAAACTGTTTTTT. Drawing the rest from reference TRBV14 and TRBJ1-4, the complete variable domain is EAGVTQFPSHSVIEKGQTVTLRCDPISGHDNLYWYRRVMGKEIKFLLHFVKESKQDESGMPNNRFLAERTGGTYSTLKVQPAELEDSGVYFCASSRDPGEKLFFGSGTQLSVL.

This chain joins TRBV27 and TRBJ1-2; the D gene is possibly TRBD1 (5 bases). Trimming pared 3 bases from V and 3 bases from J, leaving 11 bases between. The CDR3 spans 14 residues. Germline CDR1 and CDR2: MNHEY and SMNVEV (reference sequence). This CDR3 is CASSFVGRDYGYTF. DNA of the CDR3: TGTGCCAGCAGTTTCGTGGGGCGGGACTATGGCTACACCTTC.

The rearrangement links TRBV5-1 to TRBJ2-2; 12 nucleotides agree with TRBD2. The J segment lost 4 bases and the V segment lost 1 base, leaving 8 bases of the junction unmatched. This CDR3 has 18 amino acids. Germline V gene sequence: CDR1 SGHRS, CDR2 YFSETQ. This chain's CDR3 is CASSLLAGGPGGTGELFF. CDR3 DNA: TGCGCCAGCAGCTTGCTAGCGGGAGGGCCCGGGGGCACCGGGGAGCTGTTTTTT.

This chain links TRBV28 with TRBJ2-7, with D tentatively TRBD2 (5 bases). The germline V gene encodes CDR1 MDHEN and CDR2 SYDVKM. CDR3 length: 13 amino acids. V shed 7 bases and J shed 7 bases, with 17 bases lying between them. This CDR3 is CASTLTTTREQYF. The CDR3 DNA is TGTGCCAGCACCCTCACTACTACTAGGGAGCAGTACTTC.

The chain is built from TRBV9 and TRBJ2-7, with 8 nucleotides matching TRBD2. This CDR3 has 15 residues. The junction had 4 bases not matched to a gene; V was cut back by 0 bases and J by 2 bases. Per the germline V gene, CDR1 is SGDLS and CDR2 is YYNGEE. The CDR3 DNA is TGTGCCAGCAGCGTAGGCAGTAGCGGGACCTACGAGCAGTACTTC. This translates into CASSVGSSGTYEQYF.

The chain recombines TRBV4-2 with TRBJ2-7, with 11 bases aligning to TRBD2. The junction had 2 bases not matched to a gene; V was cut back by 1 base and J by 3 bases. Per the germline V gene, CDR1 is LGHNA and CDR2 is YNFKEQ. This CDR3 is built from 15 residues. The CDR3 bases are TGTGCCAGCAGCCAAGGTAGCGGGAGGGTCTACGAGCAGTACTTC. Protein: CASSQGSGRVYEQYF.

CDR3 amino acids: CASSLFGQRTYNEQFF. For the CDR3, the DNA is TGTGCCAGCAGCCTGTTTGGGCAGCGGACCTACAATGAGCAGTTCTTC. The chain carries TRBV5-6 and TRBJ2-1; possible D gene TRBD2, 5 bases. The V end lost 4 bases, the J end lost 2 bases, and 16 bases lay between the germline ends. The CDR3 is made up of 16 amino acids. Germline V gene sequence: CDR1 SGHDT, CDR2 YYEEEE.

V gene TRBV11-1 combines with J gene TRBJ2-7, with D hard to call. Germline V gene lookup returns CDR1 SGHAT and CDR2 FQDESV (reference sequence). Trimming left V 1 base short and J 3 bases short, with 13 bases between. The CDR3 spans 15 residues. This CDR3 is CASSLGGRINYEQYF. The CDR3 DNA reads TGTGCCAGCAGCTTAGGTGGTCGGATTAACTACGAGCAGTACTTC.

The CDR3 sequence is CASSVAGGDHNEQFF. The DNA for the CDR3 is TGTGCCAGCAGTGTAGCAGGGGGCGACCACAATGAGCAGTTCTTC. The chain recombines TRBV28 with TRBJ2-1, with 8 bases fitting TRBD1. The V segment lost 5 bases and the J segment 5 bases; nucleotides outside the gene matches: 8. Germline V CDR1 and CDR2: MDHEN, SYDVKM. This CDR3 spans 15 amino acids.

The chain is built from TRBV11-2 and TRBJ2-1, with D unclear. Trimming shortened V by 1 base and J by 14 bases, and 15 bases separated the two germline ends. The CDR3 contains 13 residues. Germline loops: CDR1 SGHAT, CDR2 FQNNGV. The CDR3: CASSLAPSPRKFF. CDR3 bases: TGTGCCAGCAGCTTAGCTCCGTCCCCCCGGAAGTTCTTC.

The V call is TRBV27, the J call TRBJ2-1, with D tentatively TRBD2 (6 bases). This CDR3 is 15 amino acids long. From germline, CDR1 is MNHEY and CDR2 SMNVEV (reference sequence). The germline V and J ends were trimmed by 5 bases and 9 bases, with 20 bases remaining between them. The CDR3 protein is CASSLPGLPGGEQFF. CDR3 nucleotide sequence: TGTGCCAGCAGTCTCCCGGGACTCCCAGGCGGTGAGCAGTTCTTC.

The chain joins TRBV2 to TRBJ2-7; D might be TRBD2 (6 bases). V gave up 6 bases and J gave up 4 bases, with 22 bases separating them. The CDR3 has 16 residues. Germline V gives CDR1 SNHLY, CDR2 FYNNEI. The chain's CDR3 is CASRLADGSKKYEQYF. CDR3 nucleotides: TGTGCCAGCAGGTTAGCGGACGGCTCGAAAAAATACGAGCAGTACTTC.

The chain employs TRBV28 and TRBJ1-5; 7 bases align to TRBD1. Germline CDR1 is MDHEN and CDR2 is SYDVKM. The CDR3 has 14 amino acids. V lost 5 bases, J lost 11 bases, and 12 bases stayed unmatched. This CDR3 reads CASSPGTDSWSQHF. Here the CDR3 DNA reads TGTGCCAGCAGTCCAGGGACAGACTCATGGTCCCAGCATTTT.

The chain employs TRBV7-2 and TRBJ2-1; 13 bases match TRBD2. The CDR3 is 14 residues long. Per germline, CDR1 SGHTA and CDR2 FQGNSA. Unmatched junction bases numbered 7, after V lost 8 bases and J lost 9 bases. This CDR3 reads CASRSGLAGAEQFF. Written as DNA, the CDR3 is TGTGCCAGCCGATCAGGACTAGCGGGGGCTGAGCAGTTCTTC.

The genes are TRBV2 and TRBJ1-2; a weak D match, TRBD1 (5 bases). This CDR3 is 12 amino acids long. V lost 3 bases, J lost 8 bases, and 10 bases lay in between. Germline V gene sequence: CDR1 SNHLY, CDR2 FYNNEI. The CDR3 reads CASSEGVGGYTF. The CDR3 region has the DNA TGTGCCAGCAGTGAGGGGGTCGGGGGCTACACCTTC. The full variable domain, in which reference TRBV2 and TRBJ1-2 provide the parts outside the CDR3, is EPEVTQTPSHQVTQMGQEVILRCVPISNHLYFYWYRQILGQKVEFLVSFYNNEISEKSEIFDDQFSVERPDGSNFTLKIRSTKLEDSAMYFCASSEGVGGYTFGSGTRLTVV.

This chain connects TRBV7-2 to TRBJ2-7; perhaps TRBD2 as D (5 bases). Germline CDR1 reads SGHTA; CDR2 reads FQGNSA. The germline V and J ends were trimmed by 1 base and 6 bases, with 16 bases remaining between them. This CDR3 comprises 15 residues. CDR3 loop: CASSLGGSGFGEQYF. CDR3 sequence (DNA): TGTGCCAGCAGCTTAGGAGGGAGTGGGTTCGGCGAGCAGTACTTC.